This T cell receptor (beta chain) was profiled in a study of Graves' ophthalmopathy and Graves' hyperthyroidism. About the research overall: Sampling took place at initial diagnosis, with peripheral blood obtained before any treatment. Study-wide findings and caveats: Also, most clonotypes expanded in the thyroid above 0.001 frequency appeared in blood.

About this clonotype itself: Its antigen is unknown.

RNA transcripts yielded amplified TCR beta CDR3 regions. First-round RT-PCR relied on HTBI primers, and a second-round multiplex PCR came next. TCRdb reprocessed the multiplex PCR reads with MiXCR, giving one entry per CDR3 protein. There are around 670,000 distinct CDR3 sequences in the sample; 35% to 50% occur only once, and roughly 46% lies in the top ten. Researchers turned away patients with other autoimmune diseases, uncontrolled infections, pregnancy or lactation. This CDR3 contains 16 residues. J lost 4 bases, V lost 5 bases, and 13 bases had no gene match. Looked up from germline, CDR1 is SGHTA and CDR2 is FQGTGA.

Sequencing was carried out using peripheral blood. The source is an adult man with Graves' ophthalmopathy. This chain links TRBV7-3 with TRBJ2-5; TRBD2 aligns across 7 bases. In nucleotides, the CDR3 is TGTGCCAGCAGCGCGACTGGACTAGTTCAGGGAGAGACCCAGTACTTC. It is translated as CASSATGLVQGETQYF.